The entry below describes one T cell receptor beta chain. Germline-derived CDR1 and CDR2 are SGHRS and YFSETQ. Unmatched junction bases numbered 3, after V lost 0 bases and J lost 3 bases. This CDR3 has 14 residues. The data were obtained in a study of cytomegalovirus exposure and HLA in healthy donors. It was with 60 Vbeta and 13 Jbeta primers that the PCR ran. The protocol was immunoSEQ multiplex PCR, while the TCRdb copy is restricted to in-frame clones and leaves out a portion. Of 100,000 or so clones detected, around three quarters appear once; the ten largest clones hold about 4.3%. V usage is TRBV5-1 and J usage is TRBJ2-7; TRBD1 matches 7 bases. The TCR was taken from a man aged 40-49 years in good health and CMV-seronegative. The sequencing sample was made of PBMCs. The CDR3 is CASSLGQGVYEQYF. The CDR3 DNA is TGCGCCAGCAGCTTGGGACAGGGAGTCTACGAGCAGTACTTC.